This T cell receptor (beta chain) was captured in a study of T and B cells in COVID-19 patients. Study-wide background: Blood was sampled from COVID-19 patients who were either actively infected or recovered. Recovered patients mostly had mild to moderate COVID-19 managed as outpatients.

Each TRB amplification used about 250-550 ng of genomic DNA from blood. The CDR3 covers 15 residues. The V and J ends lost 1 base and 4 bases, in that order; junction bases with no gene match: 3. In germline, CDR1 is MDHEN, CDR2 SYDVKM. BIOMED2 TRB-A/B primer pools were used in multiplex TRB PCR. TCRdb re-analysed the multiplex PCR reads in MiXCR, keeping a single row per CDR3 protein. The sample holds 5,500 to 8,000 distinct CDR3 sequences; 30% to 35% are singletons and the top ten take approximately 20%. Study-level points and caveats: At recovery TRB diversity and richness exceeded healthy donors, after highly clonal active COVID-19 repertoires.

With regard to this clonotype: What it binds is not known.

Sequencing was performed on blood. This TCR was sampled from a human donor with active COVID-19. The chain joins TRBV28 to TRBJ2-1; 8 bases fit TRBD2. This CDR3 reads CASSLSAGGYNEQFF. The CDR3 bases are TGTGCCAGCAGTTTATCTGCGGGGGGTTACAATGAGCAGTTCTTC.